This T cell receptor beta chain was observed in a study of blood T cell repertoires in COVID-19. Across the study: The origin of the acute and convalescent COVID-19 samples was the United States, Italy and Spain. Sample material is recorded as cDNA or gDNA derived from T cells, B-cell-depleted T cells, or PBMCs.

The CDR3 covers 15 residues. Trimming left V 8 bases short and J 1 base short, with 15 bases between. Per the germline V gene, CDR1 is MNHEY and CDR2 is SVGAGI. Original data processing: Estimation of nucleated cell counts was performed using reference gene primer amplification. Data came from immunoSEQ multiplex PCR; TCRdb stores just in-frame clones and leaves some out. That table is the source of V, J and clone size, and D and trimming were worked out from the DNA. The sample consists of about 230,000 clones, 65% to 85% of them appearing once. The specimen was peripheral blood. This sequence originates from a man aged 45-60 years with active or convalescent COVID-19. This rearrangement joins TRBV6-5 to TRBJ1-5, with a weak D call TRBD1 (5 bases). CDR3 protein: CASSIRGGSNQPQHF. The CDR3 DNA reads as TGTGCCAGCTCTATCCGGGGGGGGAGCAATCAGCCCCAGCATTTT.